Sequencing of this TCR beta chain was carried out in a study of CD8 T cells in ankylosing spondylitis (dated by TCRdb to between 2016 and 2019). With respect to the entire study: T cell receptor beta repertoires were profiled in healthy donors and ankylosing spondylitis patients so that disease-linked TCR variants could be found. The full study cohort comprised approximately 23 ankylosing spondylitis patients and 110 or so healthy donors. Samples of peripheral blood were taken, and for ankylosing spondylitis patients, synovial fluid was collected as well. Paper-wide results and their limitations: In peripheral blood, the disease-linked clones were found at relatively low frequencies and had a CD8+ phenotype. Some motif variants had previously been reported in the synovial fluid and blood of reactive arthritis patients, which suggests shared mechanisms of disease initiation. The disease-linked clones were reported as significantly enriched in matched synovial fluid samples from ankylosing spondylitis patients. Blood from ankylosing spondylitis patients appeared to be characterized by a TCR beta motif composed of eight or nine highly homologous amino acid variants.

Sequencing was carried out with an Illumina MiSeq. Quantitative 5'-RACE with molecular barcodes was used to prepare TCR beta libraries. In the paper's pipeline: To identify disease-linked TCR variants, a new computational method was used, one built on a probabilistic model of VDJ rearrangement. TCRdb applied fastp at Q25 and MiXCR to the public reads, then kept only in-frame beta chains. Here each entry gathers all rows of one CDR3 protein and keeps the most common genes and DNA. It is TCRdb's table, rather than the study itself, that gives the V and J calls and clone size. The sample table records about 18,000 distinct CDR3 sequences; 7% to 10% of these occur just once. The ten largest clones take up 30% to 45% of the sample. A word on this clonotype: The specificity of this receptor is unknown. No per-base quality is available; no much larger clone lies one base away.

This receptor was obtained from a male donor with ankylosing spondylitis or in good health (not recorded which). The sequenced sample was blood.

This receptor has the CDR3 CASSDPGGSNQPQHF. The nucleotide sequence reads as follows: TGTGCCAGCAGCGACCCTGGTGGGAGCAATCAGCCCCAGCATTTT. The rearrangement combines TRBV28 with TRBJ1-5; too little of a D gene remains to name it. Relative to germline, V is 6 bases shorter and J is 1 base shorter, with 13 bases between their ends. The CDR3 covers 15 residues, taking in both the cysteine and the phenylalanine. CDR3 DNA only is kept here, 45 bases in frame from base 1. The germline V gene gives CDR1 as MDHEN and CDR2 as SYDVKM.